A selection of T cell receptor beta chains follows, all from one sample in a study of siplizumab effects on memory and regulatory T cells. The method was immunoSEQ multiplex PCR; TCRdb's version includes in-frame clones alone and lacks a portion of them. Of approximately 110,000 clones listed, roughly nine tenths are singletons. Sequenced sample: Tregs sorted from blood. The receptors derive from a human donor in good health. Both conserved end residues are part of each CDR3. D genes are given only for firm matches. Rows may omit the clone size; those that give it use once, few, many or a size class.

clone size: NA; V gene: TRBV23-1; D gene: NA; J gene: TRBJ1-3; CDR3 protein: CASSQWPGTSGNTIYF; CDR3 DNA: TGCGCCAGCAGTCAATGGCCCGGGACCTCTGGAAACACCATATATTTT
clone size: NA; V gene: TRBV6-4; D gene: NA; J gene: TRBJ2-1; CDR3 protein: CASSPVGVRGTTGYNEQFF; CDR3 DNA: TGTGCCAGCTCACCCGTAGGGGTGAGGGGCACGACAGGCTACAATGAGCAGTTCTTC
clone size: NA; V gene: TRBV7-9; D gene: NA; J gene: TRBJ1-2; CDR3 protein: CASSLMVGGNLNYGYTF; CDR3 DNA: TGTGCCAGCAGCTTAATGGTGGGGGGTAACCTCAACTATGGCTACACCTTC
clone size: NA; V gene: TRBV29-1; D gene: NA; J gene: TRBJ2-3; CDR3 protein: CSVGRLVLDTQYF; CDR3 DNA: TGCAGCGTGGGTCGGCTAGTTCTAGATACGCAGTATTTT
clone size: NA; V gene: TRBV10-3; D gene: TRBD2; J gene: TRBJ2-7; CDR3 protein: CATQAGEAYEQYF; CDR3 DNA: TGTGCCACCCAGGCGGGAGAGGCCTACGAGCAGTACTTC
clone size: NA; V gene: TRBV6-1; D gene: NA; J gene: TRBJ2-3; CDR3 protein: CASSGAADTQYF; CDR3 DNA: TGTGCCAGCAGTGGGGCGGCAGATACGCAGTATTTT
clone size: NA; V gene: TRBV5-1; D gene: NA; J gene: TRBJ2-2; CDR3 protein: CASSIGTSNTGELFF; CDR3 DNA: TGCGCCAGCAGCATAGGGACCTCGAACACCGGGGAGCTGTTTTTT
clone size: NA; V gene: TRBV19; D gene: NA; J gene: TRBJ2-5; CDR3 protein: CASSPRERETQYF; CDR3 DNA: TGTGCCAGTAGTCCCCGGGAGAGGGAGACCCAGTACTTC
clone size: NA; V gene: TRBV6-5; D gene: TRBD2; J gene: TRBJ2-5; CDR3 protein: CASSYGEGYQETQYF; CDR3 DNA: TGTGCCAGCAGTTACGGGGAGGGCTACCAAGAGACCCAGTACTTC
clone size: NA; V gene: TRBV20-1; D gene: NA; J gene: TRBJ1-1; CDR3 protein: CSASQETEAFF; CDR3 DNA: TGCAGTGCTAGCCAGGAGACTGAAGCTTTCTTT
clone size: NA; V gene: TRBV5-4; D gene: NA; J gene: TRBJ2-1; CDR3 protein: CASSSAGRGAYNEQFF; CDR3 DNA: TGTGCCAGCAGCAGTGCCGGGAGAGGGGCCTACAATGAGCAGTTCTTC
clone size: NA; V gene: TRBV18; D gene: NA; J gene: TRBJ2-3; CDR3 protein: CASSPRAGTPDTQYF; CDR3 DNA: TGTGCCAGCTCACCACGGGCAGGAACACCAGATACGCAGTATTTT
clone size: NA; V gene: TRBV11-2; D gene: NA; J gene: TRBJ2-3; CDR3 protein: CASSLDRAQLTDTQYF; CDR3 DNA: TGTGCCAGCAGCTTAGATCGCGCGCAGCTCACAGATACGCAGTATTTT
clone size: NA; V gene: TRBV7-9; D gene: NA; J gene: TRBJ1-6; CDR3 protein: CASSLSGSNSPLHF; CDR3 DNA: TGTGCCAGCAGCTTATCAGGGAGTAATTCACCCCTCCACTTT
clone size: NA; V gene: TRBV5-8; D gene: NA; J gene: TRBJ1-5; CDR3 protein: CASSGGYQPQHF; CDR3 DNA: TGTGCCAGCAGCGGGGGATATCAGCCCCAGCATTTT
clone size: NA; V gene: TRBV11-2; D gene: NA; J gene: TRBJ2-7; CDR3 protein: CASSQVVEAYEQYF; CDR3 DNA: TGTGCCAGCAGCCAGGTGGTGGAAGCCTACGAGCAGTACTTC
clone size: NA; V gene: TRBV5-1; D gene: NA; J gene: TRBJ1-1; CDR3 protein: CASSLYIAGEAFF; CDR3 DNA: TGCGCCAGCAGCTTATATATCGCAGGGGAAGCTTTCTTT
clone size: NA; V gene: TRBV7-9; D gene: NA; J gene: TRBJ2-2; CDR3 protein: CASSSDPGTGELFF; CDR3 DNA: TGTGCCAGCAGTTCCGACCCAGGGACCGGGGAGCTGTTTTTT
clone size: NA; V gene: TRBV27; D gene: TRBD1; J gene: TRBJ1-6; CDR3 protein: CASSPDRRWASPLHF; CDR3 DNA: TGTGCCAGCAGTCCGGACAGGAGATGGGCGTCACCCCTCCACTTT
clone size: NA; V gene: TRBV2; D gene: NA; J gene: TRBJ1-2; CDR3 protein: CASRPVRGTYGYTF; CDR3 DNA: TGTGCCAGCAGGCCGGTGCGGGGGACCTATGGCTACACCTTC
clone size: once; V gene: TRBV19; D gene: NA; J gene: TRBJ2-7; CDR3 protein: CASSIRLPGRYEQYF; CDR3 DNA: TGTGCCAGTAGTATAAGACTTCCCGGGCGATACGAGCAGTACTTC
clone size: few; V gene: TRBV6-1; D gene: NA; J gene: TRBJ1-1; CDR3 protein: CASSERVWGRVNPEAFF; CDR3 DNA: TGTGCCAGCAGTGAACGTGTCTGGGGGAGGGTGAACCCTGAAGCTTTCTTT
clone size: NA; V gene: TRBV5-5; D gene: TRBD1; J gene: TRBJ2-3; CDR3 protein: CASSPDRDRDTQYF; CDR3 DNA: TGTGCCAGCAGCCCGGACAGGGATCGGGATACGCAGTATTTT
clone size: NA; V gene: TRBV20-1; D gene: NA; J gene: TRBJ1-5; CDR3 protein: CSASRGQPQHF; CDR3 DNA: TGCAGTGCTAGTAGGGGGCAGCCCCAGCATTTT
clone size: NA; V gene: TRBV7-2; D gene: TRBD1; J gene: TRBJ1-4; CDR3 protein: CASSTVQGAGEKLFF; CDR3 DNA: TGTGCCAGCAGCACCGTACAGGGGGCAGGTGAAAAACTGTTTTTT
clone size: NA; V gene: TRBV6-5; D gene: NA; J gene: TRBJ1-1; CDR3 protein: CASSPIAEAFF; CDR3 DNA: TGTGCCAGCAGTCCCATAGCTGAAGCTTTCTTT
clone size: NA; V gene: TRBV11-2; D gene: NA; J gene: TRBJ2-5; CDR3 protein: CASSLGYRYQETQYF; CDR3 DNA: TGTGCCAGCAGCCTCGGTTACAGGTACCAAGAGACCCAGTACTTC
clone size: NA; V gene: TRBV11-2; D gene: TRBD1; J gene: TRBJ1-2; CDR3 protein: CASSLAGTGSNYGYTF; CDR3 DNA: TGTGCCAGCAGCTTAGCCGGGACAGGATCTAACTATGGCTACACCTTC
clone size: NA; V gene: TRBV5-1; D gene: TRBD1; J gene: TRBJ2-7; CDR3 protein: CASSLRSGQGTYEQYF; CDR3 DNA: TGCGCCAGCAGCTTGCGTTCCGGACAGGGCACCTACGAGCAGTACTTC
clone size: NA; V gene: TRBV19; D gene: NA; J gene: TRBJ2-7; CDR3 protein: CASSKGAGSVYEQYF; CDR3 DNA: TGTGCCAGTAGTAAAGGGGCAGGGTCAGTCTACGAGCAGTACTTC
clone size: NA; V gene: TRBV5-1; D gene: TRBD2; J gene: TRBJ2-7; CDR3 protein: CASSWQLAGDYEQYF; CDR3 DNA: TGCGCCAGCAGCTGGCAACTAGCGGGGGACTACGAGCAGTACTTC
clone size: NA; V gene: TRBV6-1; D gene: NA; J gene: TRBJ2-7; CDR3 protein: CASRPGVYEQYF; CDR3 DNA: TGTGCCAGCAGACCGGGGGTTTACGAGCAGTACTTC
clone size: NA; V gene: TRBV5-1; D gene: NA; J gene: TRBJ1-1; CDR3 protein: CASSIDSYTEAFF; CDR3 DNA: TGCGCCAGCAGCATAGACAGTTATACTGAAGCTTTCTTT